The entry below gives a single T cell receptor (beta chain) sequence along with its context. This specimen belongs to a study of T cell changes during pregnancy in multiple sclerosis. The CDR3 loop spans 17 amino acids. Germline V gene data show CDR1 as MDHEN and CDR2 as SYDVKM. V was pared by 5 bases and J by 5 bases, with 12 bases of the junction left unmatched. Repertoires were generated with immunoSEQ multiplex PCR, while TCRdb's copy carries only in-frame clones and drops some. The data show under 60,000 clones, 80% to 95% seen once. V is TRBV28 and J is TRBJ2-3; TRBD1 aligns across 11 bases. The sample here was CD4+ T cells from peripheral blood mononuclear cells, taken in the third trimester of pregnancy. This sequence was found in a female donor with multiple sclerosis, enrolled in a pregnancy study. CDR3 bases: TGTGCCAGCAGTGTAATCGGGACAGGGGGAATTGGAGATACGCAGTATTTT. It specifies CASSVIGTGGIGDTQYF.